The next 24 T cell receptor beta chains were all read from a single sample in a study of spatial heterogeneity in lung cancer. TCRdb processed the 5' RACE reads anew with MiXCR; each CDR3 protein has one entry. Of around 95,000 distinct CDR3 sequences listed, approximately 4.4% are singletons. Study conclusions and caveats: Intratumoral expanded alpha and beta TCR counts were found to track tumor mutation counts.

Time point denoted: sample taken at primary tumor resection. These receptors are not linked to any known antigen. The source was lung tumor tissue, collected at surgery. These receptors all stem from a male donor with early-stage non-small cell lung cancer.

This clonotype was seen a few times. The rearrangement joins TRBV28 to TRBJ2-5, with 7 bases lining up with TRBD1. Germline CDR1 MDHEN, CDR2 SYDVKM. The V gene end was trimmed by 6 bases and the J gene end by 5 bases; junction bases not matched to a gene: 3. This CDR3 contains 12 residues. The CDR3 region has the DNA TGTGCCAGCAGGGAAGGGGGCGAGACCCAGTACTTC. Protein: CASREGGETQYF.

This clonotype was recorded at least ten times. The chain uses TRBV10-3 and TRBJ1-2; tentatively, D is TRBD1 (6 bases). Trimming took off 5 bases at V and 11 bases at J, with 15 bases between the two ends. Germline CDR1 reads ENHRY; CDR2 reads SYGVKD. This CDR3 has 12 amino acids. CDR3 protein: CAISRETGEYTF. The CDR3 DNA reads as TGTGCCATCAGTCGCGAGACAGGAGAGTACACCTTC.

This clonotype was recorded many times. V gene TRBV5-1 combines with J gene TRBJ2-4; TRBD1 might be the D (6 bases). The V gene lost 4 bases and the J gene lost 6 bases, with 14 bases spanning the gap. CDR1 is SGHRS and CDR2 is YFSETQ in the germline V gene. The CDR3 consists of 14 residues. CDR3 nucleotide sequence: TGCGCCAGCAGCCTCGAGACAGGTGTAAACATTCAGTACTTC. Translating gives CASSLETGVNIQYF.

This clonotype was detected ten times or more. The rearrangement links TRBV28 to TRBJ2-5; D gene unclear. V was trimmed by 3 bases and J by 8 bases, leaving 10 bases between them. The germline CDR1 and CDR2 sequences are MDHEN and SYDVKM. This CDR3 has 12 amino acids. The CDR3 protein is CASSFRFRTQYF. CDR3 sequence (DNA): TGTGCCAGCAGTTTTCGCTTTCGTACCCAGTACTTC.

At least ten counts were recorded for this clonotype. The chain combines TRBV3-1 with TRBJ2-1, with a possible D match to TRBD2 (5 bases). The V gene's germline CDR1 is LGHDT and CDR2 YNNKEL (reference sequence). The CDR3 contains 12 residues. Deletions cut 1 base from V and 12 bases from J, with 10 bases between. Here the CDR3 reads CASSQGASGQFF. Written as DNA, the CDR3 is TGTGCCAGCAGCCAAGGGGCAAGCGGGCAGTTCTTC.

This clonotype was recorded at least ten times. The chain joins TRBV12-3 or TRBV12-4 to TRBJ1-2; D uncertain. The CDR3 consists of 11 residues. V gave up 7 bases and J gave up 10 bases, with 13 bases separating them. CDR3 sequence reads: CASTQQLDYTF. The CDR3 nucleotides read TGTGCCAGCACCCAGCAGTTGGACTACACCTTC.

This clonotype was seen repeatedly, ten times or more. The chain combines TRBV28 with TRBJ2-7; no definite D call. There are 12 residues in the CDR3. Germline CDR1 MDHEN, CDR2 SYDVKM. Deletions cut 8 bases from V and 6 bases from J, with 14 bases between. The chain's CDR3 is CASSSRTTEQYF. CDR3 in DNA: TGTGCCAGCTCTTCGAGAACTACCGAGCAGTACTTC.

This clonotype was observed many times. The V and J genes are TRBV12-3 or TRBV12-4 and TRBJ2-3; D call uncertain. The V and J ends lost 5 bases and 9 bases respectively, with 9 bases between them. The CDR3 is 11 residues long. The CDR3 is CASSPDGTQYF. CDR3 nucleotides: TGTGCCAGCAGTCCCGACGGAACGCAGTATTTT.

This clonotype was observed at least ten times. J is TRBJ2-7 and V is TRBV16; D not certain. Looked up from germline, CDR1 is KGHSY and CDR2 is FQNENV. This CDR3 has 12 residues. Trimming left V 2 bases short and J 1 base short, with 3 bases between. The CDR3 protein is CASSQRSYEQYF. The CDR3 region has the DNA TGTGCCAGCAGCCAACGGTCCTACGAGCAGTACTTC. The full variable domain, completed using reference TRBV16 and TRBJ2-7, is GEEVAQTPKHLVRGEGQKAKLYCAPIKGHSYVFWYQQVLKNEFKFLISFQNENVFDETGMPKERFSAKCLPNSPCSLEIQATKLEDSAVYFCASSQRSYEQYFGPGTRLTVT.

Many counts were recorded for this clonotype. The rearrangement uses TRBV28 and TRBJ1-2, with D unresolved. The CDR3 consists of 12 residues. CDR1 is MDHEN and CDR2 is SYDVKM in the germline V gene. Trimming took 5 bases from V and 8 from J, leaving 12 bases between them. The CDR3: CASSPWTRGYTF. The CDR3 DNA is TGTGCCAGCAGTCCATGGACCCGGGGCTACACCTTC.

In its sample, this clonotype was seen many times. V usage is TRBV19 and J usage is TRBJ1-2; D is uncertain. The V end was cut by 3 bases, the J end by 6 bases, with 11 bases between. The CDR3 contains 13 residues. The germline V gene encodes CDR1 LNHDA and CDR2 SQIVND (reference sequence). CDR3: CASSIRPADGYTF. The DNA for the CDR3 is TGTGCCAGTAGTATTCGACCTGCTGATGGCTACACCTTC.

This clonotype has at least ten counts. The chain combines TRBV15 with TRBJ2-7, with a weak D call TRBD1 (5 bases). Germline CDR1 reads LNHNV; CDR2 reads YYDKDF (reference sequence). V lost 0 bases, J lost 3 bases, and 12 bases lay in between. The CDR3 loop spans 15 amino acids. Here the CDR3 reads CATSRDARVFYEQYF. CDR3 DNA: TGTGCCACCAGCAGAGATGCCAGGGTGTTCTACGAGCAGTACTTC. Drawing the rest from reference TRBV15 and TRBJ2-7, the complete variable domain is DAMVIQNPRYQVTQFGKPVTLSCSQTLNHNVMYWYQQKSSQAPKLLFHYYDKDFNNEADTPDNFQSRRPNTSFCFLDIRSPGLGDTAMYLCATSRDARVFYEQYFGPGTRLTVT.

This clonotype was seen a few times. The J gene is TRBJ1-4, the V gene TRBV28; D is undetermined. V lost 3 bases to trimming and J lost 8 bases, with 13 bases between them. Germline loops: CDR1 MDHEN, CDR2 SYDVKM. CDR3 size: 14 residues. DNA for the CDR3: TGTGCCAGCAGTTTCCAGCGTACGAAGGAAAAACTGTTTTTT. This gives the protein CASSFQRTKEKLFF.

On this clonotype itself: A much larger clonotype is one base distant, so this may be a read error. This chain joins TRBV7-9 and TRBJ1-3, with 8 bases matching TRBD1. Germline V gene sequence: CDR1 SEHNR, CDR2 FQNEAQ (reference sequence). Trimming cost V 6 bases and J 4 bases; bases outside gene matches: 5. The CDR3 sequence is 14 residues long. This CDR3 is CASRFSGGGNTIYF. DNA for the CDR3: TGTGCCAGCAGATTCTCAGGGGGCGGAAACACCATATATTTT.

Many counts were recorded for this clonotype. The gene calls are TRBV20-1 and TRBJ2-7; tentative D call: TRBD2 (5 bases). The CDR3 has 13 amino acids. Germline assignment: CDR1 DFQATT and CDR2 SNEGSKA (reference sequence). Trimming took 6 bases from V and 3 from J, leaving 15 bases between them. The DNA of the CDR3 is TGCAGTGCCGTGTTTGGACTTAACTACGAGCAGTACTTC. This encodes CSAVFGLNYEQYF.

This chain uses TRBV11-2 with TRBJ2-3; no definite D call. Trimming stripped 0 bases from V and 2 bases from J, with 9 bases between. The CDR3 consists of 15 residues. Germline CDR1 SGHAT, CDR2 FQNNGV. This CDR3 is CASSLDPGATDTQYF. The DNA for the CDR3 is TGTGCCAGCAGCTTAGATCCTGGCGCCACAGATACGCAGTATTTT.

The chain couples TRBV27 to TRBJ2-2; no reliable D call. Trimming removed 6 bases at V and 8 bases at J, with 16 bases between. Germline V CDR1 and CDR2: MNHEY, SMNVEV (reference sequence). The CDR3 is made up of 14 amino acids. The DNA of the CDR3 is TGTGCCAGCAGCACCCTGCCCCCGGTAGGGGAGCTGTTTTTT. Its translation is CASSTLPPVGELFF.

A note on this clonotype: This may be a read error, as it is one base from a much larger clone. This is likely a read error, given that the CDR3 carries no conserved phenylalanine or tryptophan at its end. This rearrangement joins TRBV28 to TRBJ2-7, with 15 bases fitting TRBD2. The J segment lost 7 bases and the V segment lost 5 bases, leaving 6 bases of the junction unmatched. CDR1 is MDHEN, CDR2 SYDVKM, per germline. The CDR3 extends over 15 amino acids. The CDR3 sequence is CASSQGLAGGGEQYL. The CDR3 nucleotides read TGTGCCAGCAGTCAGGGACTAGCGGGAGGCGGGGAGCAGTACCTC.

This clonotype came up many times. The rearrangement links TRBV4-1 to TRBJ2-7; D is undetermined. CDR1 is MGHRA, CDR2 YSYEKL, per germline. This CDR3 comprises 13 residues. V was cut by 0 bases and J by 5 bases, with 8 bases left in between. The CDR3 nucleotides are TGCGCCAGCAGCCAAGAGGCCATCCACGAGCAGTACTTC. This sequence encodes CASSQEAIHEQYF.

V gene TRBV5-4 combines with J gene TRBJ2-3; 9 positions agree with TRBD2. Germline loops: CDR1 SGHNT, CDR2 YYREEE (reference sequence). After removal of 4 bases from V and 9 bases from J, the junction contained 24 bases not matched to a gene. The CDR3 covers 19 residues. The CDR3 protein is CASSGAGGNSGTTVATQYF. As DNA, the CDR3 is TGTGCCAGCAGCGGCGCGGGGGGGAATAGCGGGACCACCGTAGCCACGCAGTATTTT.

This clonotype was observed a few times. V usage is TRBV2 and J usage is TRBJ1-1; D may be TRBD1 (5 bases). Looked up from germline, CDR1 is SNHLY and CDR2 is FYNNEI. V shed 4 bases and J shed 3 bases, with 12 bases lying between them. This CDR3 has 14 amino acids. The CDR3 sequence: CASSVTTADTEAFF. Written as DNA, the CDR3 is TGTGCCAGCAGTGTTACGACAGCTGACACTGAAGCTTTCTTT.

The table lists this clonotype with many counts. The V gene is TRBV28, the J gene TRBJ2-1, with 11 positions matching TRBD1. CDR1 is MDHEN and CDR2 is SYDVKM in the germline V gene. V trimming: 11 bases; J trimming: 0 bases; junction bases outside the gene matches: 6. This CDR3 is built from 15 residues. Written as DNA, the CDR3 is TGTGCCGGATCGGACAGGGGGCTCTCCTACAATGAGCAGTTCTTC. Translating gives CAGSDRGLSYNEQFF.

The chain links TRBV12-3 or TRBV12-4 to TRBJ2-7; no definite D call. V lost 4 bases to trimming and J lost 5 bases, with 9 bases between them. CDR3 length equals 12 residues. CDR3 loop: CASSSLKDEQYF. DNA of the CDR3: TGTGCCAGCAGTTCACTAAAGGACGAGCAGTACTTC.

The sample holds many counts of this clonotype. The V call is TRBV5-1, the J call TRBJ2-2; the D gene is possibly TRBD2 (6 bases). CDR3 size: 15 residues. The germline V and J ends were trimmed by 5 bases and 5 bases, with 16 bases remaining between them. The V gene's germline CDR1 is SGHRS and CDR2 YFSETQ. The CDR3, as DNA: TGCGCCAGCAGTCCCGAGGTAGCGGAGACCGGGGAGCTGTTTTTT. This translates into CASSPEVAETGELFF.